One T cell receptor beta chain is described in this entry. This CDR3 is 15 amino acids long. Germline V gene lookup returns CDR1 SGHVS and CDR2 FQNEAQ. Trimming stripped 5 bases from V and 7 bases from J, with 18 bases between. The record originates from a study of tumor T cells in aggressive B-cell lymphoma. Sequencing used immunoSEQ multiplex PCR; TCRdb keeps in-frame clones, though not all of them. The sample lists under 5,000 clones; 90% to 95% were seen once. The receptor was isolated from an adult with diffuse large B cell lymphoma. The material sequenced was tumor tissue. J is TRBJ2-1 and V is TRBV7-8; D perhaps matches TRBD2 (7 bases). CDR3 protein: CASSPRGEGMNEQFF. The CDR3 region has the DNA TGTGCCAGCAGCCCTAGGGGGGAGGGCATGAATGAGCAGTTCTTC.